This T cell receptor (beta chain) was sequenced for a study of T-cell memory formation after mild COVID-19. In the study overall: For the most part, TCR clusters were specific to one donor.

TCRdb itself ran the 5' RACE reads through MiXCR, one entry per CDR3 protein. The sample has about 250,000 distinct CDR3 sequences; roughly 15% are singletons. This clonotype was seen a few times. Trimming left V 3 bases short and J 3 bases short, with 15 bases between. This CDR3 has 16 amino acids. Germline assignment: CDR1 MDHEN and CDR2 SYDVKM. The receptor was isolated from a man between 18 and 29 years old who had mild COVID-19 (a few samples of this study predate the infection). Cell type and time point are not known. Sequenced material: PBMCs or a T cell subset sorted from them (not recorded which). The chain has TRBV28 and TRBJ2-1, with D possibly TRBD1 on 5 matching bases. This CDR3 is CASSFWGRVLYNEQFF. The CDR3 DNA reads TGTGCCAGCAGTTTTTGGGGCAGGGTTCTCTACAATGAGCAGTTCTTC.